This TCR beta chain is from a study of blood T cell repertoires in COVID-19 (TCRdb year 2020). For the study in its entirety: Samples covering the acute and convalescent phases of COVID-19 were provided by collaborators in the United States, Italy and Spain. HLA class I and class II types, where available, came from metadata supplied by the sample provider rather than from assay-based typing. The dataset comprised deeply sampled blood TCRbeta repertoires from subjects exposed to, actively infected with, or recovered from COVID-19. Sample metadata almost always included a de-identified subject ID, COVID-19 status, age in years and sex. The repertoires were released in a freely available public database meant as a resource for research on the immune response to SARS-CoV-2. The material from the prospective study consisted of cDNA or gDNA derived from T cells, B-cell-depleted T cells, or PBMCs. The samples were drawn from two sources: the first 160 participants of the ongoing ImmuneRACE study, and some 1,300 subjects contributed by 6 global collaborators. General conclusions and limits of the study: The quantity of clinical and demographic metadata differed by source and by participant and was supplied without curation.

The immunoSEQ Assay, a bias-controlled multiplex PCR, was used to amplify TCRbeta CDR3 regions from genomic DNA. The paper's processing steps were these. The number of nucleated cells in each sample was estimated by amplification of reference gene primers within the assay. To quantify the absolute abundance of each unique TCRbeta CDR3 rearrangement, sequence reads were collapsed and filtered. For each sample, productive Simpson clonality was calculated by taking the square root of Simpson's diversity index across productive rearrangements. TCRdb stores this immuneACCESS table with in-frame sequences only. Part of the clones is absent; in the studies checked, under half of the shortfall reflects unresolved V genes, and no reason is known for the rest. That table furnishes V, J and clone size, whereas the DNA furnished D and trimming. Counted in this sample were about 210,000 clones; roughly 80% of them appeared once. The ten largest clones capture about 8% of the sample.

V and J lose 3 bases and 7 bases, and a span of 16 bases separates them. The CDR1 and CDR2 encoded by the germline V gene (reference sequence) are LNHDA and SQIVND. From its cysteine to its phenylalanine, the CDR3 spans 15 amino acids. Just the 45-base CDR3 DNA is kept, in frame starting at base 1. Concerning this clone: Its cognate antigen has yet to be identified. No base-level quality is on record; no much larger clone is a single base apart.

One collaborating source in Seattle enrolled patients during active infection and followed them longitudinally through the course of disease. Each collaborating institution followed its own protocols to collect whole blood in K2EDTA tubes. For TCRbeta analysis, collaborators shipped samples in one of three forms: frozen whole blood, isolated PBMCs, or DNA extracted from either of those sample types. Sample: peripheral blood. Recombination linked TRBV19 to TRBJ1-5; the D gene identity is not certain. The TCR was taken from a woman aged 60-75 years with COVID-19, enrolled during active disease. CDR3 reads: CASSIAYSGRQPQHF. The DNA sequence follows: TGTGCCAGTAGTATTGCATATTCCGGGAGGCAGCCCCAGCATTTT.